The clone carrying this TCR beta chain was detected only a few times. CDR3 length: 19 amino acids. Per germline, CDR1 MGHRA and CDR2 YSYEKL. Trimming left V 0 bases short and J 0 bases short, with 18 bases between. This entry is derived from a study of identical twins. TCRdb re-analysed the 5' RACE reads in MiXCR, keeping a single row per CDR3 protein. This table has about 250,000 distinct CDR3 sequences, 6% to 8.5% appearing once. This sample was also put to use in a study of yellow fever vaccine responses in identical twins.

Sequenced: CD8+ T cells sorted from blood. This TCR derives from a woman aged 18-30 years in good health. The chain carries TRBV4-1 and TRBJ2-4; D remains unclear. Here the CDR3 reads CASSQDQAWVTLAKNIQYF. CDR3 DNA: TGCGCCAGCAGCCAAGATCAGGCCTGGGTTACACTAGCCAAAAACATTCAGTACTTC.